This T cell receptor beta chain originates from a study of OX40 agonist ivuxolimab in advanced cancers. Regarding the study in general: The costimulatory receptor OX40 (CD134) was targeted by ivuxolimab, a fully human IgG2 agonistic monoclonal antibody. In the dose-escalation cohort, 82.7% of patients were male, and the mean age was roughly 60 years, with a range of about 20 to 79. The monotherapy dose-escalation portion (N of about 50 patients) of the phase I ivuxolimab trial is reported in the paper. Intravenous ivuxolimab was administered to patients every 2 weeks at six dose levels: 0.01, 0.1, 0.3, 1.5, 3 and 10 mg/kg. Of the 50 to 55 dose-escalation patients, hepatocellular carcinoma was present in roughly 19, melanoma in about 15, renal cell carcinoma in 9 and head and neck cancer in 9. Partial responses occurred in three dose-escalation patients, of whom one had hepatocellular carcinoma and two had cutaneous melanoma. Patients were allowed to have had prior anti-PD-1, anti-PD-L1 or anti-CTLA-4 therapy, and around two fifths of the dose-escalation patients had been treated with checkpoint inhibitors. The purpose of peripheral TCRbeta sequencing was to test whether ivuxolimab changed TCR sequence diversity and led to clonal T-cell expansion. Overall results and qualifications from the work: Low levels of normalized T-cell clonal expansion were also seen in some patients who did not respond. On average, CD8+ T cells showed more expanded clones than CD4+ T cells after ivuxolimab. In the 0.1-3.0 mg/kg groups, partial responders had among the lowest normalized peripheral clonal expansion, particularly in CD8+ T cells. The antigen specificity of the clonally expanded peripheral T cells was not determined. At doses of 0.1 to 3.0 mg/kg, clonal expansion of both CD4+ and CD8+ blood T cells was observed from baseline to week 6.

This clone occurred once. Its target antigen remains unknown. Base quality data are lacking; no much larger clone is found one base away. Patients with a history of autoimmune disease or receiving systemic immunosuppression were excluded from the trial. Peripheral blood for TCR sequencing was collected from all dose cohorts at baseline, on cycle 4 day 1, and on cycle 7 day 1. Samples were obtained from an open-label, multicenter, first-in-human phase I dose-escalation trial of ivuxolimab. Adults with locally advanced or metastatic head and neck squamous cell, hepatocellular, melanoma or renal cell carcinoma were enrolled in the trial. Before TCR sequencing, CD4+ and CD8+ T cells were separately sorted from peripheral blood. Genomic DNA was isolated from the sorted cells so that the TCRbeta CDR3 region could be sequenced. TCRbeta CDR3 regions were sequenced using the immunoSEQ Assay. In its TCRdb copy, this immuneACCESS table keeps in-frame sequences only and misses some clones. Where compared with another copy, unresolved V genes explain less than half of these, and the others have no known cause. In this sample the table shows about 45,000 clones, 65% to 85% of which occur a single time. The ten largest clones add up to just over 5% of the sample.

At the junction V is shortened by 0 bases and J by 3 bases, with 12 bases in between. The CDR3 goes from the cysteine to the phenylalanine over 15 residues. The sequence is cut down to CDR3 DNA, 45 bases in frame from base 1. Taken from the germline V gene, the CDR1 and CDR2 loops are SGHRS and YFSETQ. Here the sequenced sample was CD4+ or CD8+ T cells sorted from blood, taken in a trial of the OX40 agonist ivuxolimab. The V gene is TRBV5-1 and the J gene is TRBJ1-2; 6 matching bases give a weak D call of TRBD1. This receptor was identified in an adult with an advanced solid tumor such as melanoma, head and neck, liver or kidney cancer. The CDR3 corresponds to CASSLASTGYYGYTF. The DNA sequence is given as TGCGCCAGCAGCTTGGCCAGTACAGGGTACTATGGCTACACCTTC.